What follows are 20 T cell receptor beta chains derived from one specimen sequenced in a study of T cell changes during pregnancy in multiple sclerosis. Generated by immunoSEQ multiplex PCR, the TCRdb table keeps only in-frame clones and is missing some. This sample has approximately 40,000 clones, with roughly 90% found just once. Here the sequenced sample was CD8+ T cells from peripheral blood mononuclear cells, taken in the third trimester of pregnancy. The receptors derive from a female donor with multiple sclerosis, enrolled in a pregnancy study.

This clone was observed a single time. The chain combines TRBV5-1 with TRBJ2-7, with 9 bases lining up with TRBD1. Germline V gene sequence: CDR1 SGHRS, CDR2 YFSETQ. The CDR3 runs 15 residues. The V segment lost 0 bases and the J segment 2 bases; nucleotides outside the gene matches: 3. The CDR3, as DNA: TGCGCCAGCAGCTTGGGGGGACAGGGCCCCTACGAGCAGTACTTC. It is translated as CASSLGGQGPYEQYF. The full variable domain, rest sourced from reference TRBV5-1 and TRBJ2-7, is KAGVTQTPRYLIKTRGQQVTLSCSPISGHRSVSWYQQTPGQGLQFLFEYFSETQRNKGNFPGRFSGRQFSNSRSEMNVSTLELGDSALYLCASSLGGQGPYEQYFGPGTRLTVT.

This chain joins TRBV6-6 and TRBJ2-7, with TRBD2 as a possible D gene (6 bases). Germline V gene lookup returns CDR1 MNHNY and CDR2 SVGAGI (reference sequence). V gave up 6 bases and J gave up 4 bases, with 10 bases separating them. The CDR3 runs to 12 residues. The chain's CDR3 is CASRYGTYEQYF. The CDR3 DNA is TGTGCCAGCAGATACGGGACTTACGAGCAGTACTTC.

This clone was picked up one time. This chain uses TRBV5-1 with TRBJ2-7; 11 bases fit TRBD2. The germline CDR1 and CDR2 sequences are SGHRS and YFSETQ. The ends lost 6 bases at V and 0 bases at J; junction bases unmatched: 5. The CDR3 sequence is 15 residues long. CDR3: CASTLTSGSSYEQYF. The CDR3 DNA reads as TGCGCCAGCACCCTTACTAGCGGGAGCTCCTACGAGCAGTACTTC. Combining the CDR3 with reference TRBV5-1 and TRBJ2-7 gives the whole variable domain KAGVTQTPRYLIKTRGQQVTLSCSPISGHRSVSWYQQTPGQGLQFLFEYFSETQRNKGNFPGRFSGRQFSNSRSEMNVSTLELGDSALYLCASTLTSGSSYEQYFGPGTRLTVT.

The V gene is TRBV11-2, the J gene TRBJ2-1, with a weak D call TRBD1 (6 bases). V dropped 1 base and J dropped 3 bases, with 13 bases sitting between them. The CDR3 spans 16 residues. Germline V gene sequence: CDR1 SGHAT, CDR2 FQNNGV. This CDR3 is CASSLAPGVNYNEQFF. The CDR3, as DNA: TGTGCCAGCAGCTTAGCTCCAGGGGTGAACTACAATGAGCAGTTCTTC.

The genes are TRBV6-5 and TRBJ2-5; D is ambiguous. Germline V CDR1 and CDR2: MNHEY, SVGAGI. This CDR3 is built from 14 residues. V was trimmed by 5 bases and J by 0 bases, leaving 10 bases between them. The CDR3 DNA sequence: TGTGCCAGCAGTCCCCTTTTCCACCAAGAGACCCAGTACTTC. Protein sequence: CASSPLFHQETQYF.

CDR3 in amino acids: CASSLHPLGPGVNEQFF. In nucleotides, the CDR3 is TGTGCCAGCAGCCTCCACCCACTAGGGCCGGGGGTGAATGAGCAGTTCTTC. The gene calls are TRBV7-8 and TRBJ2-1; TRBD2 is a possible D gene (6 bases). The CDR3 sequence is 17 residues long. Germline V gene sequence: CDR1 SGHVS, CDR2 FQNEAQ. The ends were cut back, 5 bases at V and 7 bases at J, with 24 bases in the middle.

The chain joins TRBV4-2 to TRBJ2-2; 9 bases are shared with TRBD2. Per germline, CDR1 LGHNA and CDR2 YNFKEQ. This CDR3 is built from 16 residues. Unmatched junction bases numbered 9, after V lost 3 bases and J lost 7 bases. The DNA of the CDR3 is TGTGCCAGCAGCCAGCGGGAGGGCCGCTTGGGCGGGGAGCTGTTTTTT. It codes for CASSQREGRLGGELFF.

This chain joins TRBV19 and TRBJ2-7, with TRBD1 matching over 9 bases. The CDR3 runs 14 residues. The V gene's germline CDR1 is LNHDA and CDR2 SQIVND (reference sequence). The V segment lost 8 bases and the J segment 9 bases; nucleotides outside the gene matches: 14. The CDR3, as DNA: TGTGCCAGTGGACCCCCGGGACAGGGAAATACGCAGTACTTC. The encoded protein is CASGPPGQGNTQYF.

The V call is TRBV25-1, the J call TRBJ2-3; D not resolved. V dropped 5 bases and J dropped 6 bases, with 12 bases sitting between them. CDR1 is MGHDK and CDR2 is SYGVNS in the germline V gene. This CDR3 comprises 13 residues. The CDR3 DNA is TGTGCCAGCAGTAGAGACTCGCGGGATACGCAGTATTTT. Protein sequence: CASSRDSRDTQYF.

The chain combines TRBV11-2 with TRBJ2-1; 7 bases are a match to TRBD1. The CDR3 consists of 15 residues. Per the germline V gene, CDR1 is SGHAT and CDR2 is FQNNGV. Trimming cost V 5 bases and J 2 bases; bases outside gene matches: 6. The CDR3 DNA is TGTGCCAGCAGCCCTGACAGGGCCGCCTACAATGAGCAGTTCTTC. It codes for CASSPDRAAYNEQFF.

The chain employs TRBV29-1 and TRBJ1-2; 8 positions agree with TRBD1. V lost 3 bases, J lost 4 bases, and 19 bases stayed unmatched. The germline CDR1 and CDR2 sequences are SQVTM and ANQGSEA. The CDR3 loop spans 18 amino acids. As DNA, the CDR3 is TGCAGCGTTGAGGAGGGTGGACAGGGCAACCTCTATGGCTATGGCTACACCTTC. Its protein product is CSVEEGGQGNLYGYGYTF.

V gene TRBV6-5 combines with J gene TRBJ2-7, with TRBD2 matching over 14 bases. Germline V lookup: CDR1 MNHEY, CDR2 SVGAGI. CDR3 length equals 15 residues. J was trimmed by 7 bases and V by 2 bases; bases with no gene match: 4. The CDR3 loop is CASSYGTSGSGEQYF. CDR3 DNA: TGTGCCAGCAGTTACGGGACTAGCGGGAGTGGTGAGCAGTACTTC.

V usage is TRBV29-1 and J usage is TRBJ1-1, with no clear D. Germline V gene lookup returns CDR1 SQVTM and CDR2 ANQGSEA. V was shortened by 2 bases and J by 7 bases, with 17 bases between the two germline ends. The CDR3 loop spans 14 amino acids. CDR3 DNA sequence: TGCAGCGTTGAACTGAAAGCCGCGGGAAGTGAAGCTTTCTTT. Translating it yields CSVELKAAGSEAFF.

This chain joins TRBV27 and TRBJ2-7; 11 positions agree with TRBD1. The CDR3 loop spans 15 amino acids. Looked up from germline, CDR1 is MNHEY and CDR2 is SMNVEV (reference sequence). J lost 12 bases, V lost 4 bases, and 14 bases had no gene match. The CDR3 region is CASSSMDRGRVAWYF. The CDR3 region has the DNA TGTGCCAGCAGTTCTATGGACAGGGGGCGGGTGGCTTGGTACTTC.

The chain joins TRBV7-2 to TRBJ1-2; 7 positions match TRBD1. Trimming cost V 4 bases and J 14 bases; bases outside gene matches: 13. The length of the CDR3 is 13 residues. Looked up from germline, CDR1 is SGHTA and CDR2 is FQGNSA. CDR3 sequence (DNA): TGTGCCAGCAGCTCGTCACAAACAGGGGCGAGGACCTTC. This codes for CASSSSQTGARTF.

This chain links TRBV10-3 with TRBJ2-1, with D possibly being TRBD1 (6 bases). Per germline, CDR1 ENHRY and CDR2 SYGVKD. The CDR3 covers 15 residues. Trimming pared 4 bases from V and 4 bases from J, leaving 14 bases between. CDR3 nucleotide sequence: TGTGCCATCAGTGTTTTTAGCAGGGGATACAATGAGCAGTTCTTC. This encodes CAISVFSRGYNEQFF.

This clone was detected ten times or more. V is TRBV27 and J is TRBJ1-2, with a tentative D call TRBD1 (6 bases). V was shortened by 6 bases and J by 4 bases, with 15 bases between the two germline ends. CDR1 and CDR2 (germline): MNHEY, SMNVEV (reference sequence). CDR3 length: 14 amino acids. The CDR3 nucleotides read TGTGCCAGCAGCACAACAGGGTTTGGCTATGGCTACACCTTC. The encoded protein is CASSTTGFGYGYTF.

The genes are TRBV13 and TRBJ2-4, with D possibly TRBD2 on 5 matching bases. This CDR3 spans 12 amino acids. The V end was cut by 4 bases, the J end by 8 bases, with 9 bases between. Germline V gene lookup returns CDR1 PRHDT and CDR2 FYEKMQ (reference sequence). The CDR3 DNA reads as TGTGCCAGCAGCTCCTCGGAGGACATTCAGTACTTC. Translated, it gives CASSSSEDIQYF.

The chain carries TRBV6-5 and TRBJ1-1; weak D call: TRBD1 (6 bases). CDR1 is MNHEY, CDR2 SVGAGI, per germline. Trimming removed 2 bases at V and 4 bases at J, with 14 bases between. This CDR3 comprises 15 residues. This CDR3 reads CASSYRRGFRTEAFF. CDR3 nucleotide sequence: TGTGCCAGCAGTTACAGAAGGGGGTTTCGCACTGAAGCTTTCTTT.

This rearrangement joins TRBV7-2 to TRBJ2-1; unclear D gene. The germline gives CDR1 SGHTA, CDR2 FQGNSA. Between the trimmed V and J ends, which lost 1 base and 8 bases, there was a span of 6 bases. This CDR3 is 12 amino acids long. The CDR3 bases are TGTGCCAGCAGCTTAGGTGTCGATGAGCAGTTCTTC. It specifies CASSLGVDEQFF.